The 30 T cell receptor beta chains listed next were all sequenced from one sample in a study of regulatory T cells (dated by TCRdb to the late 2010s). Study-wide conclusions, independent of this receptor: Conventional CD4+ T cells from CD3G-deficient patients were enriched for hydrophobic residues at CDR3 positions 6 and 7, suggesting more self-reactive specificities.

The protocol used for the library was the immunoSEQ multiplex PCR assay. The multiplex PCR relied on 52 forward TRBV primers and 13 reverse TRBJ primers, and amplification bias was corrected through assay-based and computational methods. TCRdb mirrors the immuneACCESS table, restricted to in-frame sequences. Some clones are absent from its copies; in checked studies, under half trace to an unresolved V gene, and the reason for the others is unknown. Counted in this sample were 20,000 to 25,000 clones; 70% to 90% of them appeared once. The ten largest clones add up to approximately 1.3% of the sample. What these receptors recognize is not known. The material sequenced was conventional CD4+ T cells sorted from blood. The receptors derive from a child under 18 with CD3G deficiency.

The genes are TRBV6-1 and TRBJ2-7; tentative D call: TRBD2 (6 bases). The CDR3 loop spans 16 amino acids. The V and J ends lost 3 bases and 3 bases respectively, with 18 bases between them. Germline V gene sequence: CDR1 MNHNS, CDR2 SASEGT. The CDR3 coding sequence is TGTGCCAGCAGTGACCCCACAACTAGCTACTTCTACGAGCAGTACTTC. Protein product: CASSDPTTSYFYEQYF.

The chain couples TRBV7-6 to TRBJ2-7; 13 nucleotides line up with TRBD2. Germline V gene data show CDR1 as SGHVS and CDR2 as FNYEAQ. Trimming took 5 bases from V and 6 from J; bases not matched to a gene: 4. The CDR3 extends over 14 amino acids. The CDR3 is CASSVLAGGGEQYF. Written as DNA, the CDR3 is TGTGCCAGCAGCGTACTAGCGGGAGGGGGCGAGCAGTACTTC. The entire variable domain, with the rest obtained from reference TRBV7-6 and TRBJ2-7, is as follows: GAGVSQSPRYKVTKRGQDVALRCDPISGHVSLYWYRQALGQGPEFLTYFNYEAQQDKSGLPNDRFSAERPEGSISTLTIQRTEQRDSAMYRCASSVLAGGGEQYFGPGTRLTVT.

This clone was seen a handful of times. The V and J genes are TRBV5-1 and TRBJ1-1, with no clear D. The length of the CDR3 is 14 residues. Germline V gene sequence: CDR1 SGHRS, CDR2 YFSETQ. V lost 0 bases to trimming and J lost 3 bases, with 9 bases between them. The CDR3 loop reads CASSLGVRDTEAFF. The CDR3 DNA sequence: TGCGCCAGCAGCTTGGGAGTAAGGGACACTGAAGCTTTCTTT.

The gene calls are TRBV28 and TRBJ2-1; D might be TRBD2 (6 bases). V dropped 3 bases and J dropped 6 bases, with 15 bases sitting between them. This CDR3 has 15 residues. Germline values: CDR1 MDHEN, CDR2 SYDVKM. CDR3 in amino acids: CASSLGGGNINEQFF. The CDR3 nucleotides are TGTGCCAGCAGTTTGGGGGGAGGAAATATCAATGAGCAGTTCTTC.

V and J are TRBV6-6 and TRBJ1-1; 9 bases are a match to TRBD1. This CDR3 is 14 amino acids long. Germline loops: CDR1 MNHNY, CDR2 SVGAGI (reference sequence). V was pared by 10 bases and J by 5 bases, with 11 bases of the junction left unmatched. CDR3 in amino acids: CATLKGQGRTEAFF. Here the CDR3 DNA reads TGTGCCACTTTAAAGGGACAGGGAAGAACTGAAGCTTTCTTT.

The rearrangement links TRBV10-3 to TRBJ2-7; D is undetermined. The CDR3 loop spans 13 amino acids. Germline V gene lookup returns CDR1 ENHRY and CDR2 SYGVKD. V dropped 2 bases and J dropped 9 bases, with 14 bases sitting between them. The CDR3 DNA reads TGTGCCATCAGTGAGGTGGGCAGTCCTAGGCAGTACTTC. This codes for CAISEVGSPRQYF.

The rearrangement links TRBV11-2 to TRBJ1-1, with D perhaps TRBD1 (6 bases). The CDR3 sequence is 13 residues long. The germline V and J ends were trimmed by 5 bases and 1 base, with 8 bases remaining between them. Germline CDR1 and CDR2: SGHAT and FQNNGV. The CDR3 sequence: CASSQDRNTEAFF. The CDR3 DNA reads as TGTGCCAGCAGCCAGGACAGGAACACTGAAGCTTTCTTT.

This rearrangement joins TRBV7-9 to TRBJ2-1, with 11 bases that match TRBD2. Germline-derived CDR1 and CDR2 are SEHNR and FQNEAQ (reference sequence). J was trimmed by 9 bases and V by 1 base; bases with no gene match: 2. This CDR3 contains 14 residues. The CDR3 sequence: CASSLGLAGSEQFF. The CDR3 region has the DNA TGTGCCAGCAGCTTAGGACTAGCGGGAAGTGAGCAGTTCTTC.

The V gene is TRBV6-1, the J gene TRBJ1-5; 8 nucleotides line up with TRBD1. The CDR3 runs to 15 residues. In germline, CDR1 is MNHNS, CDR2 SASEGT. V shed 4 bases and J 6 bases; nucleotides not matched to a gene: 8. The CDR3 is CASSAYRGIGQPQHF. The CDR3 nucleotides read TGTGCCAGCAGTGCTTACAGGGGGATAGGTCAGCCCCAGCATTTT.

V and J are TRBV18 and TRBJ2-7; D is undetermined. This CDR3 comprises 13 residues. CDR1 is KGHSH and CDR2 is LQKENI in the germline V gene. Trimming stripped 2 bases from V and 3 bases from J, with 8 bases between. This chain's CDR3 is CASSPGLNYEQYF. CDR3 nucleotide sequence: TGTGCCAGCTCACCAGGGTTGAACTACGAGCAGTACTTC.

V and J are TRBV30 and TRBJ1-2; D is possibly TRBD1 (6 bases). The CDR3 sequence is 13 residues long. Germline V gives CDR1 GTSNPN, CDR2 SVGIG (reference sequence). Deletions cut 4 bases from V and 8 bases from J, with 17 bases between. DNA for the CDR3: TGTGCCTGGAAGGGACAAGGACAAGGCGGCTACACCTTC. Translating it yields CAWKGQGQGGYTF.

The chain employs TRBV5-1 and TRBJ2-5; D might be TRBD2 (5 bases). The J call may be wrong; the DNA end is better matched by TRBJ2-7. The CDR3 extends over 13 amino acids. Germline lookup yields CDR1 SGHRS and CDR2 YFSETQ. The CDR3 DNA follows: TGCGCCAGCAGCTTGGACCGGGAAGTCGAGCAGTACTTC. It translates to CASSLDREVEQYF.

This sequence joins TRBV7-9 and TRBJ2-3; 8 bases line up with TRBD2. The junction had 11 bases not matched to a gene; V was cut back by 5 bases and J by 1 base. CDR1 and CDR2 from the germline V gene are SEHNR and FQNEAQ (reference sequence). CDR3 length equals 17 residues. CDR3 region: CASSARSGAGGTDTQYF. The CDR3 coding sequence is TGTGCCAGCAGCGCACGGTCCGGAGCGGGAGGCACAGATACGCAGTATTTT.

The CDR3 loop is CASSELAGGLEQYF. In nucleotides, the CDR3 is TGTGCCAGCAGTGAACTTGCGGGAGGACTCGAGCAGTACTTC. The V and J genes are TRBV6-1 and TRBJ2-7; TRBD2 matches 8 bases. V lost 2 bases, J lost 6 bases, and 6 bases stayed unmatched. The CDR3 consists of 14 residues. Germline CDR1 is MNHNS and CDR2 is SASEGT.

The V gene is TRBV6-1, the J gene TRBJ2-2; TRBD1 is a possible D gene (7 bases). This CDR3 region has 14 residues. Trimming left V 10 bases short and J 0 bases short, with 12 bases between. Per the germline V gene, CDR1 is MNHNS and CDR2 is SASEGT. Here the CDR3 DNA reads TGTGCCACCGCGGGACAGTCGAACACCGGGGAGCTGTTTTTT. Residues: CATAGQSNTGELFF.

This chain joins TRBV18 and TRBJ2-1, with 7 bases that match TRBD1. CDR3 size: 17 residues. Per the germline V gene, CDR1 is KGHSH and CDR2 is LQKENI. The ends lost 3 bases at V and 5 bases at J; junction bases unmatched: 13. CDR3 sequence reads: CASSPPRGQRLDNEQFF. CDR3 in DNA: TGTGCCAGCTCACCCCCTCGGGGACAGAGGCTGGACAATGAGCAGTTCTTC. Full variable domain (outside the CDR3, taken from reference TRBV18 and TRBJ2-1): NAGVMQNPRHLVRRRGQEARLRCSPMKGHSHVYWYRQLPEEGLKFMVYLQKENIIDESGMPKERFSAEFPKEGPSILRIQQVVRGDSAAYFCASSPPRGQRLDNEQFFGPGTRLTVL.

The chain is built from TRBV30 and TRBJ2-1, with TRBD1 matching over 9 bases. Trimming at V came to 3 bases and at J to 8 bases, leaving 8 bases not matched to a gene. The CDR3 has 14 residues. CDR1 and CDR2 (germline): GTSNPN, SVGIG (reference sequence). The CDR3 sequence is CAWSRDRVYDEQFF. CDR3 bases: TGTGCCTGGAGCCGGGACAGGGTCTATGATGAGCAGTTCTTC.

The rearrangement joins TRBV6-1 to TRBJ2-7; D not certain. Germline V lookup: CDR1 MNHNS, CDR2 SASEGT. This CDR3 contains 15 residues. With 1 base removed from V and 3 bases from J, the gap between germline ends came to 13 bases. The DNA for the CDR3 is TGTGCCAGCAGTGAAGACCATTTTGAGAACTACGAGCAGTACTTC. As protein: CASSEDHFENYEQYF.

In nucleotides, the CDR3 is TGTGCCAGCAGCTCCTCCACAGGGATCTATGGCTACACCTTC. Amino acid sequence: CASSSSTGIYGYTF. The chain employs TRBV7-8 and TRBJ1-2, with D maybe TRBD1 (6 bases). The CDR3 contains 14 residues. The germline V gene encodes CDR1 SGHVS and CDR2 FQNEAQ. The germline V and J ends were trimmed by 4 bases and 4 bases, with 13 bases remaining between them.

This sequence joins TRBV6-1 and TRBJ2-5; the D is unclear. Germline-derived CDR1 and CDR2 are MNHNS and SASEGT. This CDR3 has 15 residues. The V end lost 3 bases, the J end lost 2 bases, and 13 bases lay between the germline ends. The chain's CDR3 is CASSDEKLPQETQYF. Here the CDR3 DNA reads TGTGCCAGCAGTGATGAAAAACTCCCTCAAGAGACCCAGTACTTC.

The V gene is TRBV6-1, the J gene TRBJ2-7, with TRBD1 matching 7 bases. With 0 bases clipped from V and 3 bases from J, the junction kept 11 bases outside the gene matches. The germline V gene has CDR1 MNHNS and CDR2 SASEGT. The CDR3 is 17 amino acids. This chain's CDR3 is CASSEAHRGKKVYEQYF. In DNA form, the CDR3 reads TGTGCCAGCAGTGAAGCCCACAGGGGAAAAAAGGTCTACGAGCAGTACTTC.

The chain recombines TRBV28 with TRBJ2-5, with D possibly being TRBD2 (5 bases). V was clipped by 5 bases and J by 11 bases, with 21 bases between them. The CDR3 is 14 amino acids. Germline loops: CDR1 MDHEN, CDR2 SYDVKM. The DNA for the CDR3 is TGTGCCAGCAGTCAACCCGCGTCGGGGAAAGTGCAGTACTTC. It encodes CASSQPASGKVQYF. Drawing the rest from reference TRBV28 and TRBJ2-5, the complete variable domain is DVKVTQSSRYLVKRTGEKVFLECVQDMDHENMFWYRQDPGLGLRLIYFSYDVKMKEKGDIPEGYSVSREKKERFSLILESASTNQTSMYLCASSQPASGKVQYFGPGTRLLVL.

The V and J genes are TRBV28 and TRBJ1-1; D unresolved. The V end was cut by 2 bases, the J end by 4 bases, with 14 bases between. This CDR3 is built from 15 residues. Germline loops: CDR1 MDHEN, CDR2 SYDVKM. The CDR3 loop is CASSLLGFGVTEAFF. The CDR3 DNA sequence: TGTGCCAGCAGTTTACTGGGTTTTGGGGTCACTGAAGCTTTCTTT.

The V gene is TRBV6-1, the J gene TRBJ2-6; TRBD1 agrees at 8 bases. The CDR3 has 18 amino acids. Trimming cost V 3 bases and J 0 bases; bases outside gene matches: 7. CDR1 and CDR2 (germline): MNHNS, SASEGT. The CDR3 DNA reads TGTGCCAGCAGTGACAGACAGGGGTTGAACTCTGGGGCCAACGTCCTGACTTTC. Its translation is CASSDRQGLNSGANVLTF.

The rearrangement joins TRBV7-9 to TRBJ1-3; D may be TRBD1 (6 bases). This CDR3 is built from 14 residues. Trimming left V 5 bases short and J 4 bases short, with 12 bases between. Germline loops: CDR1 SEHNR, CDR2 FQNEAQ (reference sequence). The CDR3 is CASSRSGTGNTIYF. DNA for the CDR3: TGTGCCAGCAGCCGATCAGGGACAGGAAACACCATATATTTT.

The chain uses TRBV7-9 and TRBJ2-1, with 10 bases that match TRBD2. Germline V gene data show CDR1 as SEHNR and CDR2 as FQNEAQ (reference sequence). Losses at the gene ends were 0 bases for V and 10 bases for J; bases not matched to a gene: 15. The length of the CDR3 is 18 residues. CDR3 sequence (DNA): TGTGCCAGCAGCTTAGCACGGGCTAGCGGGAGCAGGCCGAAGGAGCAGTTCTTC. It encodes CASSLARASGSRPKEQFF.

The chain couples TRBV11-1 to TRBJ2-1; TRBD2 agrees at 13 bases. Trimming removed 2 bases from V and 11 bases from J; junction bases left unmatched: 9. CDR1 and CDR2 (germline): SGHAT, FQDESV (reference sequence). The CDR3 sequence is 16 residues long. CDR3 DNA sequence: TGTGCCAGCAGCTTATCGGGCGGACTAGCGGGAGTCCAGCAGTTCTTC. Amino acid sequence: CASSLSGGLAGVQQFF.

The sample holds one count of this clone. The CDR3 loop is CASSSGQEKNTEAFF. The CDR3 nucleotides are TGCGCCAGCAGCTCCGGACAGGAGAAGAACACTGAAGCTTTCTTT. V usage is TRBV5-1 and J usage is TRBJ1-1; 7 bases align to TRBD1. The CDR3 is made up of 15 amino acids. Trimming at V came to 3 bases and at J to 1 base, leaving 6 bases not matched to a gene. CDR1 is SGHRS and CDR2 is YFSETQ in the germline V gene.

The chain uses TRBV28 and TRBJ2-7; 9 bases line up with TRBD1. The germline V gene encodes CDR1 MDHEN and CDR2 SYDVKM. The ends lost 4 bases at V and 4 bases at J; junction bases unmatched: 8. This CDR3 has 15 amino acids. The CDR3: CASSSGQGKRYEQYF. CDR3 DNA: TGTGCCAGCAGTTCGGGACAGGGTAAACGGTACGAGCAGTACTTC.

J is TRBJ2-7 and V is TRBV28; 8 bases fit TRBD1. There are 16 residues in the CDR3. The V and J ends lost 2 bases and 4 bases, in that order; junction bases with no gene match: 10. Germline V lookup: CDR1 MDHEN, CDR2 SYDVKM. This chain's CDR3 is CASSLGHRDRSYEQYF. The CDR3 region has the DNA TGTGCCAGCAGTTTAGGCCATAGGGACAGGAGTTACGAGCAGTACTTC.